This T cell receptor (beta chain) was identified during a study of T-cell memory formation after mild COVID-19. Trimming stripped 7 bases from V and 5 bases from J, with 17 bases between. The CDR3 extends over 14 amino acids. Germline assignment: CDR1 MNHEY and CDR2 SVGEGT. TCRdb independently ran MiXCR on the 5' RACE reads; one entry per CDR3 protein. Of hundreds of thousands of distinct CDR3 sequences in the sample, about 17% are singletons; the top ten hold around 3.7%. The chain couples TRBV6-2 or TRBV6-3 to TRBJ2-5; perhaps TRBD2 as D (6 bases). This sequence originates from a man aged 18-30 years who had mild COVID-19 (a few samples of this study predate the infection). Cell type and time point are not known. The sequenced material came from PBMCs or a T cell subset sorted from them (not recorded which). CDR3 in DNA: TGTGCCAGCACTGGGACTTCTCGTTTGGAGACCCAGTACTTC. It codes for CASTGTSRLETQYF.